This TCR beta chain was identified in a study of CD8+CD57+ T cells in acquired aplastic anemia. Study-level background: Sorted CD4+ plus CD8+ cells gave DNA averaging around 3 ug. Average CD4+ read depth in healthy donors was around 9.9 million reads.

The CDR3 loop spans 15 amino acids. Germline-derived CDR1 and CDR2 are LNHDA and SQIVND (reference sequence). A word on this clonotype: Its antigen is currently unknown. At one end, the junction sequence differs from germline, possibly due to a read error.

Study-wide points: Patients versus controls showed no significant CD8+ Simpson's diversity difference. Overlapping CD8+ CDR3 repertoires of patients and controls contained roughly 27 shared sequences.

TCR beta VDJ and CDR3 profiling used genomic DNA as template. MiXCR, applied by TCRdb to the reads, yields one record per CDR3 protein. The data show tens of thousands of distinct CDR3 sequences, with 50% to 70% seen just once and 2% to 3% held by the top ten. This chain links TRBV19 with TRBJ2-5; D is ambiguous. This sequence was found in a human donor in good health, serving as a control. The sequenced material came from sorted CD4+, CD8+, or CD8+CD57+ T cells (not recorded which) from PBMCs. The CDR3 bases are TGTGCCAGTAGTATAGTCTGGGCGTACCAAGGGACCCAGTACTTC. Amino acid sequence: CASSIVWAYQGTQYF.